A selection of T cell receptor beta chains follows, all from one sample in a study of cytomegalovirus exposure and HLA in healthy donors. Only in-frame clones appear in the TCRdb table, and some are missing; sequencing was by immunoSEQ multiplex PCR. This sample has about 130,000 clones, with roughly 79% found just once. The sample taken for sequencing was PBMCs. The source of these receptors is a woman aged 50 to 60 in good health and CMV-seronegative. The CDR3 runs from the conserved cysteine through the conserved F or W. The order of the fields is V gene, clone size, J gene, D gene, CDR3 length, CDR3 DNA, CDR3 protein. D genes are given only for firm matches. Not all rows give a size; the values are once, few, many and, for expanded clones, a class.

>TRBV5-1|.|TRBJ2-3|.|15
TGCGCCAGCAGCTTGGGAGGGCCGGCAGGAGATACGCAGTATTTT
CASSLGGPAGDTQYF
>TRBV7-2|.|TRBJ2-1|TRBD2|17
TGTGCCAGCAGCTTAAGACTAGCGGGTCCCGGGGGGGGTGAGCAGTTCTTC
CASSLRLAGPGGGEQFF
>TRBV7-9|.|TRBJ1-2|TRBD1|17
TGTTCCAGCAGCTTAAGAGGCGGGACAGGGTTCTACTATGGCTACACCTTC
CSSSLRGGTGFYYGYTF
>TRBV9|.|TRBJ1-5|TRBD1|16
TGTGCCAGCAGCGTAGGCGGGGCAGGGGGCGATCAGCCCCAGAATTTT
CASSVGGAGGDQPQNF
>TRBV6-1|few|TRBJ1-4|.|13
TGTGCCAGTACGACAGACCCAGATGAAAAACTGTTTTTT
CASTTDPDEKLFF
>TRBV6-5|once|TRBJ1-2|.|13
TGTGCCAGCAGTTACTCGATTCTAGGCGACTACACCTTC
CASSYSILGDYTF
>TRBV10-3|.|TRBJ2-5|TRBD1|16
TGTGCCATCAGTGATGTCGGGACAGGGGCTGGGGAGACCCAGTACTTC
CAISDVGTGAGETQYF
>TRBV7-7|.|TRBJ2-5|TRBD2|16
TGTGCTAGCAGCCACGCCGGGACTAGCGGCCTCGCGGCCCAGTACTTC
CASSHAGTSGLAAQYF
>TRBV6-5|.|TRBJ1-2|.|11
TGTGCCAGCAGCGCGGGGAGAGGCTACCCCTTC
CASSAGRGYPF
>TRBV19|.|TRBJ2-2|.|13
TGTGCCGTCGGAGGGCAAAACACCGGGGAGCTGTTTTTT
CAVGGQNTGELFF
>TRBV7-9|.|TRBJ1-6|TRBD1|15
TGTGCCAGCAGCTTAATGGGACAGGGTAATTCACCCCTCCACTTT
CASSLMGQGNSPLHF
>TRBV29-1|.|TRBJ2-1|TRBD2|16
TGCAGCGTTGATTCGCCTAGCGGGAGCCTCCGCAATGAGCAGTTCTTC
CSVDSPSGSLRNEQFF
>TRBV4-1|once|TRBJ1-2|.|14
TGCGCCAGCAGCCAAGTGTACGGTCCCTATGGCTACACCTTC
CASSQVYGPYGYTF
>TRBV5-5|.|TRBJ2-5|TRBD1|16
TGTGCCAGCAGCTGGGGACAGGGGATTGTTGGAGAGACCCAGTACTTC
CASSWGQGIVGETQYF
>TRBV18|.|TRBJ1-4|TRBD1|15
TGTGCCAGCTCACCAATTGACAGGGCAACAGAAAAACTGTTTTTT
CASSPIDRATEKLFF
>TRBV5-4|.|TRBJ1-2|.|14
TGTGCCAGCAGGCAGCTGGGGGAGGGCTATGGCTACACCTTC
CASRQLGEGYGYTF
>TRBV9|.|TRBJ1-1|.|14
TGTGCCAGCAGCGCCACCACAGGGAACACTGAAGCTTTCTTT
CASSATTGNTEAFF
>TRBV5-1|.|TRBJ1-2|.|14
TGCGCCAGCAGCGGAGGGGACCACATCTATGGCTACACCTTC
CASSGGDHIYGYTF
>TRBV9|.|TRBJ2-3|TRBD2|17
TGTGCCAGCAGCGTAGATCCTAGCGGGAGGGTAACAGATACGCAGTATTTT
CASSVDPSGRVTDTQYF
>TRBV30|.|TRBJ2-7|.|13
TGTGCCTGGAGTGTAAACAGGCTATACGAGCAGTACTTC
CAWSVNRLYEQYF
>TRBV5-6|.|TRBJ1-3|.|12
TGTGCCAGCAGCTTGGCGGGAAACACCATATATTTT
CASSLAGNTIYF
>TRBV27|.|TRBJ2-3|TRBD2|15
TGTGCCAGCAGTTCGGGACTAGCGGGAGGGCCGTGGCAGTATTTT
CASSSGLAGGPWQYF
>TRBV4-2|few|TRBJ2-3|TRBD2|18
TGTGCCAGCAGCCAAGATGGGGGGACTAGCGAAAGCACAGATACGCAGTATTTT
CASSQDGGTSESTDTQYF
>TRBV27|.|TRBJ1-4|.|15
TGTGCCAGCAGTTCGGAAACAGGGCTCCTGAGAAAACTGTTTTTT
CASSSETGLLRKLFF
>TRBV28|.|TRBJ1-1|TRBD1|14
TGTGCCAGCATCCTGACAGGGACATCCACTGAAGCTTTCTTT
CASILTGTSTEAFF
>TRBV29-1|.|TRBJ1-2|.|11
TGCAGCGTCGGGGTCGACTATGGCTACACCTTC
CSVGVDYGYTF
>TRBV10-3|.|TRBJ1-1|.|11
TGTGCCATCGGAGAAGGAACTGAAGCTTTCTTT
CAIGEGTEAFF
>TRBV4-3|.|TRBJ1-5|TRBD1|15
TGCGCCAGCAGCCAAGGGACAGGGGGTAATCAGCCCCAGCATTTT
CASSQGTGGNQPQHF
>TRBV7-3|.|TRBJ2-4|TRBD2|16
TGTGCCAGCAGCATGAGCCTAGCGGTAGCCAAAAACATTCAGTACTTC
CASSMSLAVAKNIQYF
>TRBV6-5|few|TRBJ1-5|.|13
TGTGCCAGCAGTTTTTTTGGGGGCCAGCCCCAGCATTTT
CASSFFGGQPQHF
>TRBV28|few|TRBJ2-3|.|13
TGTGCCAGCGTGGGCGGGTTCACAGATACGCAGTATTTT
CASVGGFTDTQYF
>TRBV9|.|TRBJ2-3|TRBD2|12
TGTGCCAGCAGCGCCCTAGCGGGAGAGCAGTATTTT
CASSALAGEQYF
>TRBV7-9|.|TRBJ1-1|.|15
TGTGCCAGCAGCCCCCGGCGGGGGAGGATGACTGAAGCTTTCTTT
CASSPRRGRMTEAFF
>TRBV27|.|TRBJ2-1|.|13
TGTGCCAGCAGCCCTCGGGGTTACAATGAGCAGTTCTTC
CASSPRGYNEQFF
>TRBV19|.|TRBJ2-1|TRBD2|16
TGTGCCAGTAAACGGGCGGGAGGTAGCTCCTACAATGAGCAGTTCTTC
CASKRAGGSSYNEQFF
>TRBV4-1|.|TRBJ1-5|.|16
TGCGCCAGCAGCCACGCCACAGGGATCAGCAATCAGCCCCAGCATTTT
CASSHATGISNQPQHF
>TRBV5-1|.|TRBJ1-2|TRBD1|18
TGCGCCAGCAGCCCTCGCCGGGACAGGGAGGTTCAGAACTATGGCTACACCTTC
CASSPRRDREVQNYGYTF
>TRBV2|.|TRBJ2-1|.|12
TGTGCCAGCAGGTCTCAGGGGAATGAGCAGTTCTTC
CASRSQGNEQFF
>TRBV5-1|few|TRBJ1-1|TRBD1|15
TGCGCCAGCAGCCCTGGGACAGGGGGGAACACTGAAGCTTTCTTT
CASSPGTGGNTEAFF
>TRBV7-6|.|TRBJ1-1|TRBD1|14
TGTGCCAGCAGCCTAGGGACAGTGAACACTGAAGCTTTCTTT
CASSLGTVNTEAFF
>TRBV5-1|.|TRBJ2-2|TRBD2|16
TGCGCCAGCAGCTTGGCGCGGGGGGCCCGAGCCGGGGAGCTGTTTTTT
CASSLARGARAGELFF
>TRBV27|.|TRBJ2-1|TRBD1|15
TGTGCCAGCAGTTTGGGACAGGGGGCCTACAATGAGCAGTTCTTC
CASSLGQGAYNEQFF
>TRBV28|.|TRBJ2-5|.|16
TGTGCCAGCAGTACCCTGACAGGAGTGTACCAAGAGACCCAGTACTTC
CASSTLTGVYQETQYF
>TRBV5-4|.|TRBJ2-1|.|12
TGTGCCAGCAGCTCGGACATCTATGAGCAGTTCTTC
CASSSDIYEQFF
>TRBV6-5|.|TRBJ1-1|TRBD1|13
TGTGCCAGCAGGCGTACAGGGGATACTGAAGCTTTCTTT
CASRRTGDTEAFF
>TRBV13|.|TRBJ2-1|TRBD2|16
TGTGCCAGCAGCTCCGCTAGCGGAGGGGCCTACAATGAGCAGTTCTTC
CASSSASGGAYNEQFF
>TRBV15|once|TRBJ2-5|TRBD2|17
TGTGCCACCAGCCCCGGGACTAGCGGGAGGGCCAGGGAGACCCAGTACTTC
CATSPGTSGRARETQYF
>TRBV28|.|TRBJ2-6|.|14
TGTGCCACCTACAGGGTCTCTGGGGCCAACGTCCTGACTTTC
CATYRVSGANVLTF